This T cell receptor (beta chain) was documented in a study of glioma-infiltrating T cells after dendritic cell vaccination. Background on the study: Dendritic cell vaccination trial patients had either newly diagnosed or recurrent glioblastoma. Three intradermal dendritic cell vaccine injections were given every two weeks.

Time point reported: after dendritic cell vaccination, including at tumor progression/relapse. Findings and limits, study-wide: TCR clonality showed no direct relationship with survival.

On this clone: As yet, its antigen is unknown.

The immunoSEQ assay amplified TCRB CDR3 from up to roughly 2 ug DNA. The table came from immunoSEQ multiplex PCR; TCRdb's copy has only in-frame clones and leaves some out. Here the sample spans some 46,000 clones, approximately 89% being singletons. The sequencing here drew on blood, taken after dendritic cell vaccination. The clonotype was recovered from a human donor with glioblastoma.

The CDR3 is CASRELEGQGSYYGYTF. Here the CDR3 DNA reads TGTGCCAGCAGGGAGTTGGAGGGACAGGGGTCCTACTATGGCTACACCTTC. This sequence joins TRBV28 and TRBJ1-2; 10 nucleotides line up with TRBD1. V shed 6 bases, J shed 3 bases, and the junction held 13 bases outside the gene matches. Germline values: CDR1 MDHEN, CDR2 SYDVKM. This CDR3 contains 17 residues.